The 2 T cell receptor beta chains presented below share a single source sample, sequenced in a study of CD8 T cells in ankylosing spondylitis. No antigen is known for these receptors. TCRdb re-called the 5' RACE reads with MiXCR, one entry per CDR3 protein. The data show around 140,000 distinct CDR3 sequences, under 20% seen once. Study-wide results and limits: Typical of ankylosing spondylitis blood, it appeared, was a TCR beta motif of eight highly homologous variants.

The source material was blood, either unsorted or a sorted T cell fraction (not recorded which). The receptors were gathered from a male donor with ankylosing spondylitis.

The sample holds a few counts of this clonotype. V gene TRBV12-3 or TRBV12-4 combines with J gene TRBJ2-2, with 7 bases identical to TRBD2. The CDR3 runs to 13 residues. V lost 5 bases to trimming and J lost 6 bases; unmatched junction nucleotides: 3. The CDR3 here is CASSAGGAGELFF. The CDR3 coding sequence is TGTGCCAGCAGTGCTGGGGGGGCCGGGGAGCTGTTTTTT.

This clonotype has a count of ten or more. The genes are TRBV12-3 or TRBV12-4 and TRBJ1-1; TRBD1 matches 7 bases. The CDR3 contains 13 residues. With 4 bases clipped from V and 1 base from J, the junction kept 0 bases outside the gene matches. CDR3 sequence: CASSWTGNTEAFF. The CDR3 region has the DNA TGTGCCAGCAGTTGGACAGGGAACACTGAAGCTTTCTTT.